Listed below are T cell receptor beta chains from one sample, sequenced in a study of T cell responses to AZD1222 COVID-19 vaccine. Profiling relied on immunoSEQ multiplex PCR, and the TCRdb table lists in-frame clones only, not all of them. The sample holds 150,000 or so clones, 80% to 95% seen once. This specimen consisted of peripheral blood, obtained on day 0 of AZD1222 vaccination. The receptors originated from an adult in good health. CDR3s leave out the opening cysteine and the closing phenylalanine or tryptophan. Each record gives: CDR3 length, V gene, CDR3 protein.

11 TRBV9 ASSVGGASEQF
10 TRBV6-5 ASSGTSVEQF
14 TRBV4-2 ASSPEGTGNGYEQY
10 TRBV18 ASSPRDTEAF
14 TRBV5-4 ASSLGSGLNTGELF
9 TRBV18 ASSQLEGYT
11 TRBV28 AIHSGDTGELF
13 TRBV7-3 ASSPGRTGWQTQY
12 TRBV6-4 ASSDISGAGELF
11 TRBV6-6 ASSYEANYGYT
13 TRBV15 ATSNQEPTNEKLF
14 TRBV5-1 ASSPGQGNSNQPQH
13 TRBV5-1 ASRTTGAATDTQY
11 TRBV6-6 ASSFPGGQPQH
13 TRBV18 ASSPPTALGNEQF
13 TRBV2 ASSEVGGSYNEQF
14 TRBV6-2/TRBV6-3 ASSYLSSRSYQPQH
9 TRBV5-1 ASSSSYEQY
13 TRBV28 ASSPRGPGANVLT
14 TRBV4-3 ASSQESSEVGYEQY
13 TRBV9 ASSVGEGGVTEAF
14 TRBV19 ASRIRSGVGDQPQH
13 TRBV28 ASSPGQGVGYGYT
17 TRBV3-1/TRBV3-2 ASSQGAAILIETHNEQF
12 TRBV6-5 ASRRRQGNSPLH
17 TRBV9 ASSVVAGTSGSSYNEQF
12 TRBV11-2 ASSLEGRSRQLF
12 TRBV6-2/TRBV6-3 ASSYGAGPYEQY
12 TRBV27 ASSIRGPNEKLF